This T cell receptor beta chain was recorded in a study of T cell responses to AZD1222 COVID-19 vaccine. Using immunoSEQ multiplex PCR, the repertoire was profiled, and TCRdb retains in-frame clones only, with some absent. Of roughly 120,000 clones in the sample, 75% to 95% are singletons; the top ten hold more than 2.5%. Study outcomes and limitations: Donors skewed white British and female; clonal diversity was possibly underestimated.

The count of this clone is one. The antigen is unknown. The CDR3 spans 16 residues. Germline V lookup: CDR1 MNHEY, CDR2 SVGAGI. The V and J ends lost 6 bases and 5 bases, in that order; junction bases with no gene match: 9. This chain joins TRBV6-5 and TRBJ2-1, with 11 positions matching TRBD2. The sequence was obtained from an adult in good health. The sequences come from peripheral blood, collected on day 0 of AZD1222 vaccination. The CDR3 bases are TGTGCCAGCAGCTACCGGACTAGCGGGTACAACAATGAGCAGTTCTTC. It codes for CASSYRTSGYNNEQFF.